What follows are 20 T cell receptor beta chains derived from one specimen sequenced in a study of CD8 T cells in ankylosing spondylitis. TCRdb passed the 5' RACE reads through MiXCR, listing each CDR3 protein once. The sample carries fewer than 200,000 distinct CDR3 sequences, approximately 10% recorded once. Sequenced sample: blood, either unsorted or a sorted T cell fraction (not recorded which). Source of these receptors: a female donor with ankylosing spondylitis or in good health (not recorded which).

This clonotype was seen more than once but under ten times. The chain is built from TRBV3-1 and TRBJ2-3; TRBD2 might be the D (6 bases). V gave up 0 bases and J gave up 0 bases, with 13 bases separating them. The CDR3 consists of 17 residues. CDR1 and CDR2 from the germline V gene are LGHDT and YNNKEL (reference sequence). CDR3: CASSQDVMRGSTDTQYF. As DNA, the CDR3 is TGTGCCAGCAGCCAAGATGTAATGCGGGGTAGCACAGATACGCAGTATTTT.

This clonotype came up many times. The V gene is TRBV11-2, the J gene TRBJ2-5; D may be TRBD1 or TRBD2 (5 bases each). Trimming left V 5 bases short and J 5 bases short, with 18 bases between. Per germline, CDR1 SGHAT and CDR2 FQNNGV. There are 15 residues in the CDR3. CDR3 coding DNA: TGTGCCAGCAGCACACCCGGGACGAATCAGGAGACCCAGTACTTC. Protein: CASSTPGTNQETQYF.

The chain is built from TRBV28 and TRBJ2-3; 10 nucleotides line up with TRBD2. The V gene's germline CDR1 is MDHEN and CDR2 SYDVKM. The length of the CDR3 is 16 residues. V trimming: 5 bases; J trimming: 5 bases; junction bases outside the gene matches: 10. In DNA, the CDR3 is TGTGCCAGCAGTCACCTAGCGGGAGTAGGGGAAGATACGCAGTATTTT. Protein sequence: CASSHLAGVGEDTQYF.

The chain employs TRBV20-1 and TRBJ2-2; the match to TRBD2 covers 7 bases. CDR3 length equals 13 residues. Trimming cost V 3 bases and J 6 bases; bases outside gene matches: 4. Germline V gene sequence: CDR1 DFQATT, CDR2 SNEGSKA (reference sequence). CDR3 sequence (DNA): TGCAGTGCTAGCCCACGGGGGGCCGGGGAGCTGTTTTTT. Translation gives CSASPRGAGELFF.

This clonotype was picked up many times. The chain employs TRBV4-3 and TRBJ1-5, with D hard to call. Germline V gives CDR1 LGHNA, CDR2 YSLEER. V lost 2 bases and J lost 2, with 10 bases in between. There are 15 residues in the CDR3. CDR3 in DNA: TGCGCCAGCAGCCAACCGTCCAGAGGCAATCAGCCCCAGCATTTT. Protein sequence: CASSQPSRGNQPQHF.

V is TRBV7-9 and J is TRBJ2-3, with 13 bases aligning to TRBD2. This CDR3 region has 15 residues. CDR1 and CDR2 from the germline V gene are SEHNR and FQNEAQ (reference sequence). The ends lost 3 bases at V and 5 bases at J; junction bases unmatched: 2. CDR3 loop: CASSLTSGRKDTQYF. As DNA, the CDR3 is TGTGCCAGCAGCTTGACTAGCGGGAGGAAAGATACGCAGTATTTT.

The rearrangement uses TRBV5-1 and TRBJ2-3; D not certain. Germline V gene data show CDR1 as SGHRS and CDR2 as YFSETQ. Trimming shortened V by 4 bases and J by 2 bases, and 11 bases separated the two germline ends. CDR3 length equals 14 residues. As DNA, the CDR3 is TGCGCCAGCAGCCCCGAGTCGAACACAGATACGCAGTATTTT. Its protein is CASSPESNTDTQYF.

The chain couples TRBV4-3 to TRBJ1-6; the D is unclear. The CDR3 has 15 residues. Trimming left V 6 bases short and J 3 bases short, with 12 bases between. Germline V gene sequence: CDR1 LGHNA, CDR2 YSLEER. CDR3 bases: TGCGCCAGCAGTCCCGAACAGTTCTATAATTCACCCCTCCACTTT. As protein: CASSPEQFYNSPLHF.

This clonotype was observed a handful of times. The rearrangement uses TRBV7-9 and TRBJ2-1, with TRBD2 matching 8 bases. Losses at the gene ends were 7 bases for V and 5 bases for J; bases not matched to a gene: 4. The CDR3 spans 13 residues. Germline assignment: CDR1 SEHNR and CDR2 FQNEAQ (reference sequence). CDR3 bases: TGTGCCAGCATATCGACTAGCGACAATGAGCAGTTCTTC. This gives the protein CASISTSDNEQFF.

In this sample, this clonotype turned up many times. The chain recombines TRBV4-1 with TRBJ2-1; no reliable D call. V was shortened by 4 bases and J by 4 bases, with 14 bases between the two germline ends. This CDR3 spans 15 amino acids. Per germline, CDR1 MGHRA and CDR2 YSYEKL. CDR3: CASSPTWTDYNEQFF. The CDR3 region has the DNA TGCGCCAGCAGCCCCACCTGGACCGATTACAATGAGCAGTTCTTC.

The chain has TRBV12-3 or TRBV12-4 and TRBJ2-3; the match to TRBD2 covers 11 bases. The trim removed 6 bases at V and 3 bases at J, leaving 5 bases unmatched. The CDR3 consists of 15 residues. CDR3 in DNA: TGTGCCAGCAGGTCTAGCGGGGGGTTAACAGATACGCAGTATTTT. This translates into CASRSSGGLTDTQYF.

This clonotype was recorded many times. This rearrangement joins TRBV7-9 to TRBJ2-1; maybe TRBD2 (6 bases). Germline V CDR1 and CDR2: SEHNR, FQNEAQ (reference sequence). V lost 1 base and J 4 bases, leaving 11 bases between the germline ends. CDR3 length equals 15 residues. Here the CDR3 reads CASSLGGLRYNEQFF. CDR3 nucleotide sequence: TGTGCCAGCAGCTTAGGGGGACTCCGTTACAATGAGCAGTTCTTC.

This clonotype was counted between two and nine times. The chain has TRBV4-3 and TRBJ2-1, with TRBD2 matching 8 bases. Germline V gene data show CDR1 as LGHNA and CDR2 as YSLEER. V shed 2 bases, J shed 9 bases, and the junction held 6 bases outside the gene matches. The CDR3 is 14 residues long. CDR3 sequence: CASSQLARGGEQFF. The CDR3 nucleotides read TGCGCCAGCAGCCAACTGGCCCGGGGGGGTGAGCAGTTCTTC.

This clonotype was recorded many times. The CDR3 spells CASSDDRGLPNTGELFF. The DNA for the CDR3 is TGCGCCAGCAGTGATGACAGGGGACTACCGAACACCGGGGAGCTGTTTTTT. The chain couples TRBV4-3 to TRBJ2-2; possibly TRBD1 for D (8 bases). The CDR3 is 17 amino acids. CDR1 is LGHNA and CDR2 is YSLEER in the germline V gene. Trimming stripped 6 bases from V and 0 bases from J, with 17 bases between.

This clonotype appeared a few times. This chain links TRBV11-3 with TRBJ2-1, with no clear D. Germline-derived CDR1 and CDR2 are SGHNT and YENEEA. The CDR3 loop spans 12 amino acids. V gave up 4 bases and J gave up 10 bases, with 11 bases separating them. The CDR3 is CASSSRAGEQFF. The CDR3, as DNA: TGTGCCAGCAGCTCTAGAGCAGGAGAGCAGTTCTTC. Looking up the rest from reference TRBV11-3 and TRBJ2-1 gives the full variable domain: EAGVVQSPRYKIIEKKQPVAFWCNPISGHNTLYWYLQNLGQGPELLIRYENEEAVDDSQLPKDRFSAERLKGVDSTLKIQPAELGDSAVYLCASSSRAGEQFFGPGTRLTVL.

The chain combines TRBV6-1 with TRBJ2-1; D not resolved. Trimming stripped 6 bases from V and 5 bases from J, with 20 bases between. The length of the CDR3 is 16 residues. Per the germline V gene, CDR1 is MNHNS and CDR2 is SASEGT. The CDR3 spells CASSNLRRLTNNEQFF. The CDR3 DNA follows: TGTGCCAGCAGCAACCTTCGGAGACTGACGAACAATGAGCAGTTCTTC.

The chain carries TRBV11-2 and TRBJ2-7; D not certain. CDR3 length: 14 amino acids. Germline V gene lookup returns CDR1 SGHAT and CDR2 FQNNGV. V was clipped by 0 bases and J by 0 bases, with 6 bases between them. CDR3: CASSLEPLSYEQYF. The CDR3 DNA sequence: TGTGCCAGCAGCTTAGAACCTCTCTCCTACGAGCAGTACTTC.

At least ten counts were recorded for this clonotype. The CDR3 spells CASSWGGEETQYF. CDR3 DNA sequence: TGTGCCAGCAGTTGGGGGGGAGAAGAGACCCAGTACTTC. This chain joins TRBV25-1 and TRBJ2-5, with 7 bases matching TRBD2. The junction had 3 bases not matched to a gene; V was cut back by 5 bases and J by 3 bases. Germline V gives CDR1 MGHDK, CDR2 SYGVNS. The CDR3 runs 13 residues.

The chain's CDR3 is CSVAGSINSYGYTF. Written as DNA, the CDR3 is TGCAGCGTGGCAGGGTCTATCAATTCCTATGGCTACACCTTC. The chain is built from TRBV29-1 and TRBJ1-2, with D possibly matching TRBD1 (5 bases). V lost 6 bases and J 4 bases, leaving 18 bases between the germline ends. Per germline, CDR1 SQVTM and CDR2 ANQGSEA. The CDR3 runs 14 residues.

This clonotype has only a few counts. The rearrangement links TRBV7-9 to TRBJ2-7; 7 nucleotides match TRBD2. Germline CDR1 is SEHNR and CDR2 is FQNEAQ (reference sequence). The CDR3 is 13 amino acids. Germline trimming cut 5 bases from V and 5 bases from J; bases unmatched to any gene: 6. Here the CDR3 reads CASSPGTTDEQYF. The CDR3 DNA reads as TGTGCCAGCAGCCCCGGGACTACAGACGAGCAGTACTTC.